The 5 T cell receptor beta chains presented below share a single source sample, sequenced in a study of blood T cell repertoires in COVID-19. The table came from immunoSEQ multiplex PCR; TCRdb's copy has only in-frame clones and leaves some out. The sample lists approximately 360,000 clones; nearly 90% were seen once. The sample taken for sequencing was peripheral blood. Receptors were obtained from a man younger than 30 with active or convalescent COVID-19.

V gene TRBV2 combines with J gene TRBJ2-7; 7 bases agree with TRBD2. The ends lost 10 bases at V and 4 bases at J; junction bases unmatched: 13. The germline CDR1 and CDR2 sequences are SNHLY and FYNNEI. The CDR3 consists of 14 residues. For the CDR3, the DNA is TGTGCCAACTCCTGGGGCGGGAGTACATACGAGCAGTACTTC. Its protein product is CANSWGGSTYEQYF.

The chain joins TRBV3-1 (or the pseudogene TRBV3-2) to TRBJ1-1; possibly TRBD1 for D (6 bases). CDR1 is LGHDT and CDR2 is YNNKEL in the germline V gene (reference sequence). The CDR3 is 15 residues long. The V gene lost 1 base and the J gene lost 3 bases, with 12 bases spanning the gap. The chain's CDR3 is CASSQGGGGHTEAFF. The CDR3 DNA is TGTGCCAGCAGCCAAGGAGGGGGGGGCCACACTGAAGCTTTCTTT.

V gene TRBV3-1 (or the pseudogene TRBV3-2) combines with J gene TRBJ2-7; D unresolved. From germline, CDR1 is LGHDT and CDR2 YNNKEL (reference sequence). This CDR3 has 14 amino acids. Trimming cost V 2 bases and J 5 bases, with 13 bases left between them. CDR3 loop: CASSQSSGFNEQYF. In DNA, the CDR3 is TGTGCCAGCAGCCAATCTTCAGGTTTTAACGAGCAGTACTTC.

The chain combines TRBV28 with TRBJ2-3; 7 bases map to TRBD1. V shed 7 bases, J shed 2 bases, and the junction held 6 bases outside the gene matches. Germline V lookup: CDR1 MDHEN, CDR2 SYDVKM. The CDR3 loop spans 14 amino acids. Here the CDR3 DNA reads TGTGCCAGCATTCCGGGACAGTTCACAGATACGCAGTATTTT. This sequence encodes CASIPGQFTDTQYF.

The CDR3 DNA sequence: TGTGCCATCTCCGCGGCGGGCGATACTGAAGCTTTCTTT. This codes for CAISAAGDTEAFF. The chain employs TRBV10-3 and TRBJ1-1, with D uncertain. CDR1 ENHRY and CDR2 SYGVKD come from the germline V gene. The CDR3 is 13 residues long. The ends were cut back, 8 bases at V and 5 bases at J, with 15 bases in the middle.